This T cell receptor (beta chain) was captured in a study of blood T cell repertoires in COVID-19. Trimming shortened V by 2 bases and J by 2 bases, and 6 bases separated the two germline ends. Looked up from germline, CDR1 is GTSNPN and CDR2 is SVGIG (reference sequence). This CDR3 region has 12 residues. This table comes from immunoSEQ multiplex PCR, and its TCRdb copy is limited to in-frame clones, with some not included. Of about 81,000 clones in the sample, around 88% were seen once. Sequencing was carried out using peripheral blood. This TCR was recovered from a woman aged 80 or over with acute or convalescent COVID-19. This chain connects TRBV30 to TRBJ1-2; D ambiguous. The CDR3, as DNA: TGTGCCTGGAGTTCCGGGAACTATGGCTACACCTTC. It translates to CAWSSGNYGYTF.